Listed below are T cell receptor beta chains from one sample, sequenced in a study of blood T cells in healthy people across ages. TCRdb itself ran the 5' RACE reads through MiXCR, one entry per CDR3 protein. The table lists some 710,000 distinct CDR3 sequences, approximately 22% of them singletons. Sequencing was carried out using blood. All receptors derive from a man between 65 and 79 years old in good health. Both conserved end residues are part of each CDR3. Fields, in order: D gene, V gene, J gene, clone size, CDR3 protein, CDR3 DNA. D genes are given only for firm matches. The size of a clone is reported for some rows only, either as once, few or many, or as a class for expanded clones.

NA	TRBV18	TRBJ1-6	few	CASSPESSYNSPLHF	TGTGCCAGCTCACCGGAGAGCTCCTATAATTCACCCCTCCACTTT
TRBD2	TRBV29-1	TRBJ2-1	NA	CSGETSGRNNEQFF	TGCAGCGGTGAGACTAGCGGGAGGAACAATGAGCAGTTCTTC
NA	TRBV5-1	TRBJ1-1	NA	CASSLIAARGRTEAFF	TGCGCCAGCAGCTTGATTGCAGCGCGGGGTAGAACTGAAGCTTTCTTT
TRBD1	TRBV29-1	TRBJ2-7	few	CSVEGQAVYEQYF	TGCAGCGTCGAGGGACAGGCGGTCTACGAGCAGTACTTC
TRBD2	TRBV3-1	TRBJ2-7	few	CASSRGGVEQYF	TGTGCCAGCAGCCGCGGGGGGGTCGAGCAGTACTTC
NA	TRBV15	TRBJ2-3	NA	CATSREVDTQYF	TGTGCCACCAGCAGAGAGGTGGATACGCAGTATTTT
TRBD1	TRBV29-1	TRBJ1-1	few	CSVQRQGRGTEAFF	TGCAGCGTCCAAAGACAGGGGCGGGGCACTGAAGCTTTCTTT
NA	TRBV7-2	TRBJ2-3	many	CASSNFRDTQYF	TGTGCCAGCAGCAACTTTAGGGATACGCAGTATTTT
NA	TRBV7-9	TRBJ1-4	few	CASSLANKLFF	TGTGCCAGCAGCTTAGCGAACAAACTGTTTTTT
TRBD2	TRBV20-1	TRBJ2-7	NA	CSAQRGTENEQYF	TGCAGTGCCCAGCGGGGGACGGAAAACGAGCAGTACTTC
NA	TRBV5-6	TRBJ1-2	NA	CASFRWGYDDYGYTF	TGTGCCAGCTTTCGTTGGGGGTATGATGACTATGGCTACACCTTC
NA	TRBV28	TRBJ1-5	few	CASSLRGGWQPQHF	TGTGCCAGCAGTTTAAGGGGGGGATGGCAGCCCCAGCATTTT
NA	TRBV20-1	TRBJ2-5	NA	CSAARGAQYF	TGCAGTGCTGCCAGGGGTGCCCAGTACTTC
NA	TRBV19	TRBJ2-5	NA	CASSIGREWETQYF	TGTGCCAGTAGTATTGGTCGGGAGTGGGAGACCCAGTACTTC
TRBD2	TRBV5-1	TRBJ2-3	NA	CASSLYLAGPTTDTQYF	TGCGCCAGCAGCTTGTATCTAGCGGGCCCTACCACAGATACGCAGTATTTT
NA	TRBV19	TRBJ2-1	NA	CASSIEQGRNEQFF	TGTGCCAGTAGTATAGAACAGGGGAGGAATGAGCAGTTCTTC
TRBD1	TRBV25-1	TRBJ2-1	few	CASSGGIQGANEQFF	TGTGCCAGCAGTGGGGGGATACAGGGGGCCAATGAGCAGTTCTTC